This paragraph covers one T cell receptor (beta chain) sequence. Here immunoSEQ multiplex PCR was the method, and the copy in TCRdb shows in-frame clones only, minus some. The sample lists over 800,000 clones; 80% to 95% were seen once. The entry originates in a study of shared clonotypes between healthy human individuals. Naive CD8 cells, CD45RO-negative and positively selected for CCR7, excluded terminally differentiated effector memory CD45RA+ cells. Germline CDR1 is SQVTM and CDR2 is ANQGSEA. The CDR3 is 14 residues long. V lost 7 bases, J lost 7 bases, and 10 bases stayed unmatched. The rearrangement links TRBV29-1 to TRBJ2-1; TRBD2 agrees at 10 bases. The origin of this receptor is a man younger than 40 in good health. Sequencing used naive CD8+ T cells sorted from blood. The CDR3 spells CSGARASGGNEQFF. The CDR3, as DNA: TGCAGCGGAGCGCGGGCTAGCGGGGGAAATGAGCAGTTCTTC.